This TCR beta chain was sequenced for a study of tumor-infiltrating lymphocytes in localized non-small cell lung cancer (dated by TCRdb to about 2021). Study-wide context: The cohort covered several histologies, both smokers and never-smokers, and patients whose samples were collected after neoadjuvant chemotherapy. The overall ICON cohort comprised 150 or so surgical patients with localized non-small cell lung cancer whose tumors were resected. The paired tumor versus uninvolved lung comparison of immunoSEQ T-cell fraction included about 54 patients. Flow cytometry, multiplex immunofluorescence, RNA-seq, exome sequencing and proteomics were applied to the same patients as TCR sequencing, which was one of several integrated assays. Resected tumor tissue and uninvolved lung tissue described as non-adjacent to the tumor were contributed by each patient, with both tissues obtained from the same patient. What the work shows at the level of the full study, not this receptor alone: Since assay coverage differed from patient to patient depending on how much tissue was available, TCR sequencing was done for only a subset of the cohort. Higher T cell infiltration in tumors than in uninvolved lung tissue was supported by TCRbeta sequencing, consistent with immunofluorescence CD3 counts. TCR-derived T-cell fraction did not differ between the flow cytometry-defined immunotypes IM1 (good prognosis) and IM2 (poor prognosis). Because different assays used different pieces of the same tissue, technical variation could not be distinguished from intratumor heterogeneity.

Points on this clone: Its antigen is unknown. The sample holds no much larger clone one base away, and base qualities are not on file.

V is clipped by 8 bases and J by 5 bases, and the sequence between their germline boundaries is 18 bases long. The germline V gene (reference sequence) provides CDR1 LNHDA and CDR2 SQIVND. The CDR3 holds 14 amino acids from the cysteine to the phenylalanine. Only the CDR3 region is kept as DNA, spanning 42 bases read in frame from base 1. The first patient joined ICON in early 2016, and enrollment wrapped up when the last patient was enrolled in 2018. From a subcohort of approximately 76 patients, fresh tumor and matched uninvolved tissue were collected for in-depth immune analyses, including TCR sequencing. No cell sorting was done, and TCR sequencing was instead run on DNA isolated from bulk tissue. The immunoSEQ assay used for TCR sequencing gave the T-cell fraction in both tumor and uninvolved lung tissue. On the study's bioinformatics: For survival analysis, patients were split into high (upper tertile) and low (lower two tertiles) T-cell fraction groups and compared by log-rank test. A signed-rank test was used to test paired tumor versus uninvolved lung differences in T-cell fraction. TCRdb took this table from immuneACCESS and kept in-frame rearrangements with V and J called. Such tables lack part of the clones; where checked against another copy, unresolved V genes explain under half of the gap, and the rest is unexplained. That table supplies the V and J calls and clone size; D and trimming were determined from the DNA. This sample holds 6,500 to 8,000 clones; about 82% were observed only once. The ten largest make up 16% of the sample.

The receptor's source is a human donor with non-small cell lung cancer. The sequencing input was uninvolved lung tissue not adjacent to the tumor. Recombination connected TRBV19 to TRBJ2-5, with the identity of the D gene unclear. The CDR3 here reads CASSAVISRETQYF. The DNA sequence follows: TGTGCCAGTTCGGCGGTTATCTCCCGGGAGACCCAGTACTTC.